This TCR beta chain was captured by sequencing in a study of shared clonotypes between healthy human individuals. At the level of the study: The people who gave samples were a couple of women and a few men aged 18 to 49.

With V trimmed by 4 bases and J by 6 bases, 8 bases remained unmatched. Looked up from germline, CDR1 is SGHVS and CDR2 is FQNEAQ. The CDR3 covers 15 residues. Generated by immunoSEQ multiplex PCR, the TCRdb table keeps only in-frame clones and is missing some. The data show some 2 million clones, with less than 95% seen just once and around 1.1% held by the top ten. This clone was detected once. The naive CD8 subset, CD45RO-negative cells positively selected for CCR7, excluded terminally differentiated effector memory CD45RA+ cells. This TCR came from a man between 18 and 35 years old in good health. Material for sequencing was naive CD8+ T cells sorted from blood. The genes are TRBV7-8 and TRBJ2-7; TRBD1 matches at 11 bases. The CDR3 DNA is TGTGCCAGCAGCTGGACCGGACAGGGGGCTTCCGAGCAGTACTTC. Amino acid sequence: CASSWTGQGASEQYF.